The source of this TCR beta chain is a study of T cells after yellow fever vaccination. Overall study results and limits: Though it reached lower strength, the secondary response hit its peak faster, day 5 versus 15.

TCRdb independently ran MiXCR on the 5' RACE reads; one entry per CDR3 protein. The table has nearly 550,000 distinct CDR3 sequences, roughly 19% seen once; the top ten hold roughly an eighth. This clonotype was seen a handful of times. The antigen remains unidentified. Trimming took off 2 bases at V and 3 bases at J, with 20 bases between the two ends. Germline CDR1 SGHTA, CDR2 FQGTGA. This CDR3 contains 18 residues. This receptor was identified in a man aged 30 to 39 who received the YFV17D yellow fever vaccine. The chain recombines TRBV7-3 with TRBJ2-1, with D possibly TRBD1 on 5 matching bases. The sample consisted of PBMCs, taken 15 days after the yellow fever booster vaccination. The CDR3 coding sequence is TGTGCCAGCAGCTTATTGCGTACAGTGATAGGGGACTACAATGAGCAGTTCTTC. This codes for CASSLLRTVIGDYNEQFF.